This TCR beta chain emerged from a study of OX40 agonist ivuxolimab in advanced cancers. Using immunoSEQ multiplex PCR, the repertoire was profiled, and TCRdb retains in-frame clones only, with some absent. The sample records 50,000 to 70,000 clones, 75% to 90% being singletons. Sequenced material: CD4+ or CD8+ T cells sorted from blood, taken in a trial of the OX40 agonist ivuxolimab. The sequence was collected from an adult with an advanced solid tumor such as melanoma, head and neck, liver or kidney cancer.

CDR3 nucleotide sequence: TGTGCCAGCAGTTATGTTAGCGGGAGTTTTAACGAGCAGTACTTC. It codes for CASSYVSGSFNEQYF. The chain uses TRBV6-6 and TRBJ2-7; 9 nucleotides align to TRBD2. This CDR3 region has 15 residues. CDR1 MNHNY and CDR2 SVGAGI come from the germline V gene (reference sequence). V lost 3 bases, J lost 5 bases, and 8 bases stayed unmatched.